A selection of T cell receptor beta chains follows, all from one sample in a study of identical twins. In TCRdb, the 5' RACE reads were re-called with MiXCR into one record per CDR3 protein. The sample consists of 400,000 to 550,000 distinct CDR3 sequences, less than 25% of them appearing once. The same specimen was also included in a second study, on T cells expressing NK-cell markers.

The sample comprised CD4+ T cells sorted from blood. These receptor sequences come from a woman younger than 30 in good health. CDR3s include the opening cysteine and the closing phenylalanine or tryptophan. Fields, in order: J gene, D gene, V gene, CDR3 length, clone size, CDR3 DNA, CDR3 protein. The D gene is left open where the match is weak. The listing skips clone size in some rows; elsewhere it reads once, few, many or a size class.

>TRBJ1-3|-|TRBV3-2|15|once
TGTGCCAGCTGCCTTGGACAGGCAAGTGGAAACACCATATATTTT
CASCLGQASGNTIYF
>TRBJ1-2|TRBD1|TRBV7-2|14|-
TGTGCCAGCAGCTCCAGGGGGCTGAGCTATGGCTACACCTTC
CASSSRGLSYGYTF
>TRBJ1-1|TRBD1|TRBV29-1|15|few
TGCAGCGTTGGAGGGACAGGGGGCGCCGGCACTGAAGCTTTCTTT
CSVGGTGGAGTEAFF
>TRBJ2-5|-|TRBV4-2|12|few
TGTGCCAGCAGCCAAGATTCGGAGACCCAGTACTTC
CASSQDSETQYF
>TRBJ1-2|TRBD1|TRBV9|15|-
TGTGCCAGCAGCCCTTCCGGGACAGTCGACTATGGCTACACCTTC
CASSPSGTVDYGYTF
>TRBJ2-3|TRBD1|TRBV12-5|14|few
TGTGCTAGTGGACGGGGACAGCCCACAGATACGCAGTATTTT
CASGRGQPTDTQYF
>TRBJ2-5|-|TRBV4-2|15|-
TGTGCCAGCAGCCATGAGGTTCAGGAGGGCGAGACCCAGTACTTC
CASSHEVQEGETQYF
>TRBJ1-1|-|TRBV4-3|14|few
TGCGCCAGCAGCCCCCTGTTAGGGAACACTGAAGCTTTCTTT
CASSPLLGNTEAFF
>TRBJ2-1|TRBD1|TRBV6-1|14|few
TGTGCCAGCAGCCTCGGACAGGAAGGGCTTAGGCGGTTCTTC
CASSLGQEGLRRFF
>TRBJ2-5|TRBD1|TRBV10-3|12|few
TGTGCCATCAGTGACAGGGGGGAGACCCAGTACTTC
CAISDRGETQYF
>TRBJ2-7|TRBD1|TRBV12-3/TRBV12-4|12|many
TGTGCCAGCAGCTCGGACAGGGCCGAGCAGTACTTC
CASSSDRAEQYF
>TRBJ1-2|TRBD1|TRBV7-8|15|-
TGTGCCAGCAGCGAGGGACAGGGTGGCTTCGGGGGCTACACCTTC
CASSEGQGGFGGYTF
>TRBJ2-7|-|TRBV5-5|15|-
TGTGCCAGCAGCAATTCAGGCAGAGGTTCCTACGAGCAGTACTTC
CASSNSGRGSYEQYF
>TRBJ2-1|-|TRBV12-3/TRBV12-4|11|many
TGTGCCAGCAGTTTAAAGGACGCCCAGTTCTTC
CASSLKDAQFF
>TRBJ2-7|-|TRBV12-3/TRBV12-4|13|-
TGTGCCAGCAGTTTTAGGGGGTCCCACGAGCAGTACTTC
CASSFRGSHEQYF
>TRBJ2-2|-|TRBV15|14|-
TGTGCCACCAGCAGAGCGACGAACACCGGGGAGCTGTTTTTT
CATSRATNTGELFF
>TRBJ2-5|-|TRBV29-1|12|many
TGCAGCGTTGAATATGGCCTCGAGACCCAGTACTTC
CSVEYGLETQYF
>TRBJ2-3|-|TRBV2|14|few
TGTGCCAGCTACGGACGCACTAGCACAGATACGCAGTATTTT
CASYGRTSTDTQYF
>TRBJ2-1|-|TRBV4-1|12|few
TGCGCCAGCAGCCAAGATCGGGTAAGGCAGTTCTTC
CASSQDRVRQFF
>TRBJ2-3|-|TRBV9|15|-
TGTGCCAGCAGCGGGGTCCCCGGGGGCACAGATACGCAGTATTTT
CASSGVPGGTDTQYF
>TRBJ1-2|TRBD1|TRBV28|16|-
TGTGCCAGCAGTCTGGGACAGGGGCCTCAGGGGGATGGCTACACCTTC
CASSLGQGPQGDGYTF
>TRBJ2-1|-|TRBV6-1|16|many
TGTGCCAGCAGGATCGGACAGAGGGGCTCCTACAATGAGCAGTTCTTC
CASRIGQRGSYNEQFF
>TRBJ2-1|-|TRBV15|14|few
TGTGCCACCAGCAGAGCACAGGTGGACAATGAGCAGTTCTTC
CATSRAQVDNEQFF
>TRBJ1-2|-|TRBV5-1|16|-
TGCGCCAGCAGCTTGGATCCGGGGGCCCAAGGGTATGGCTACACCTTC
CASSLDPGAQGYGYTF
>TRBJ1-1|-|TRBV10-3|12|many
TGTGCCATCAGGGCACTTGACACTGAAGCTTTCTTT
CAIRALDTEAFF
>TRBJ2-1|TRBD2|TRBV6-2/TRBV6-3|15|few
TGTGCCAGCGCCCGACTAGCGGGAGGGCCAAATGAGCAGTTCTTC
CASARLAGGPNEQFF
>TRBJ2-1|-|TRBV3-1|12|-
TGTGCCAGCAGCCAGGCCCGGACAGAGCAGTTCTTC
CASSQARTEQFF
>TRBJ1-2|TRBD1|TRBV11-2|15|many
TGTGCCAGCAGCCCAAACAGGGGACCTAACTATGGCTACACCTTC
CASSPNRGPNYGYTF
>TRBJ1-1|-|TRBV2|14|-
TGTGCCAGCAGTGGGGGGATCCCCAGCGCTGAAGCTTTCTTT
CASSGGIPSAEAFF
>TRBJ2-2|-|TRBV29-1|13|-
TGCAGCGTTGGACAGGAGGAGGCTGGGGAGCTGTTTTTT
CSVGQEEAGELFF
>TRBJ1-2|-|TRBV12-3/TRBV12-4|12|-
TGTGCCAGCAGGCCAGGGTGGGAAGGCTACACCTTC
CASRPGWEGYTF
>TRBJ2-2|-|TRBV4-3|17|once
TGCGCCAGCAGCCAGGCAGCAGGGGCTCCGAACACCGGGGAGCTGTTTTTT
CASSQAAGAPNTGELFF
>TRBJ1-2|-|TRBV9|15|-
TGTGCCAGCAGCGGACGTAGGGGCTTGAACTATGGCTACACCTTC
CASSGRRGLNYGYTF
>TRBJ2-7|TRBD2|TRBV15|16|-
TGTGCCACCAGCAGCCCCTTTTTAGCGGGGAACTACGAGCAGTACTTC
CATSSPFLAGNYEQYF
>TRBJ1-4|-|TRBV10-3|12|-
TGTGCCATCAGTGAGTCAGCGGGGGCCAGGATTTTT
CAISESAGARIF
>TRBJ2-7|TRBD2|TRBV29-1|12|few
TGCAGCGCAGAAGCGGGAGGCTACGAGCAGTACTTC
CSAEAGGYEQYF
>TRBJ2-5|-|TRBV4-2|15|many
TGTGCCAGCAGCCAAGATCTGGCGGGGTGGGAGACCCAGTACTTC
CASSQDLAGWETQYF
>TRBJ2-2|TRBD2|TRBV12-5|20|few
TGTGCTAGTGGTTTGCCTCCTTCTAGCGGGATTGAGTGGTACACCGGGGAGCTGTTTTTT
CASGLPPSSGIEWYTGELFF
>TRBJ2-7|-|TRBV20-1|14|-
TGCAGTGGAGCGGTCGGGGGGCGCCCCTACGAGCAGTACTTC
CSGAVGGRPYEQYF
>TRBJ2-2|-|TRBV14|13|-
TGTGCCAGCAGCCGGCCATTGACCGGGGAGCTGTTTTTT
CASSRPLTGELFF
>TRBJ2-1|-|TRBV20-1|14|few
TGCAGTGCTAGAGGGGGTGGGAGCCCGTGGGAGCAGTTCTTC
CSARGGGSPWEQFF
>TRBJ2-1|TRBD1|TRBV3-1|15|-
TGTGCCTGCAGCCAGGCCGGGACAGGGAACAATGAGCAGTTCTTC
CACSQAGTGNNEQFF
>TRBJ2-1|TRBD1|TRBV6-1|15|few
TGTGCCAGCAGCCGGGACAGTTTCTCCTACAATGAGCAGTTCTTC
CASSRDSFSYNEQFF
>TRBJ2-5|-|TRBV6-5|14|-
TGTGCCAGCAGTTATTTCCAGGAGCAAGAGACCCAGTACTTC
CASSYFQEQETQYF
>TRBJ2-7|-|TRBV6-6|13|-
TGTGCCAGCAACAGGGGGGGCCTCTACGAGCAGTACTTC
CASNRGGLYEQYF
>TRBJ2-7|-|TRBV7-2|15|few
TGTGCCAGCAGCTTAAAGGCTTCTAGCTCCTACGAGCAGTACTTC
CASSLKASSSYEQYF
>TRBJ1-1|-|TRBV12-3/TRBV12-4|15|few
TGTGCCAGCAGTCTAGTTAGCGGCATGAACACTGAAGCTTTCTTT
CASSLVSGMNTEAFF
>TRBJ1-6|-|TRBV20-1|13|-
TGCAGTGCTAGAGGGGGCTTGCGTTCACCCCTCCACTTT
CSARGGLRSPLHF
>TRBJ2-5|-|TRBV15|14|few
TGTGCCACCAGCAGAGTCGGACACGAAGAGACCCAGTACTTC
CATSRVGHEETQYF